This TCR beta chain was found in a study of blood T cells in healthy people across ages. Isolated PBMCs totaled at least 6.5 million in each sample. V was clipped by 4 bases and J by 1 base; unmatched bases: 3. This CDR3 contains 15 residues. From germline, CDR1 is MGHDK and CDR2 SYGVNS. Only a few counts were recorded for this clonotype. The use of a sample-barcoded 5' primer and a J-beta primer mix characterized a second PCR of roughly 6 to 11 cycles. TCRdb itself ran the 5' RACE reads through MiXCR, one entry per CDR3 protein. The sample records about 780,000 distinct CDR3 sequences, less than 60% being singletons.

V gene TRBV25-1 combines with J gene TRBJ2-1, with 8 bases matching TRBD1. The receptor was isolated from an elderly man in good health. The sequenced sample consisted of blood. The DNA of the CDR3 is TGTGCCAGCAGTGTGGGGACAGGTTCCTACAATGAGCAGTTCTTC. It codes for CASSVGTGSYNEQFF.